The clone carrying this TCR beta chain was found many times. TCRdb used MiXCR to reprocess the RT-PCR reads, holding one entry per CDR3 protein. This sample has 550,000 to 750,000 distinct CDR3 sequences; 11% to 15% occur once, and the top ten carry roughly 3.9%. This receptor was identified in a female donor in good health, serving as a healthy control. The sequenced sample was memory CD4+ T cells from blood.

The CDR3 here is CAWSLGIETQYF. The CDR3 DNA follows: TGTGCCTGGAGCCTGGGGATTGAGACCCAGTACTTC. J is TRBJ2-5 and V is TRBV30; D remains ambiguous. There are 12 residues in the CDR3. Germline CDR1 and CDR2: GTSNPN and SVGIG (reference sequence). V lost 3 bases, J lost 5 bases, and 10 bases lay in between.